Following are 3 T cell receptor beta chains from one sample sequenced in a study of CD8 T cells in ankylosing spondylitis. TCRdb re-analysed the 5' RACE reads in MiXCR, keeping a single row per CDR3 protein. The repertoire includes roughly 200,000 distinct CDR3 sequences, roughly 13% of them detected once, and about 15% sits in the top ten. The sample comprised blood, either unsorted or a sorted T cell fraction (not recorded which). The source of these receptors is a male donor with ankylosing spondylitis or in good health (not recorded which).

The sample holds many counts of this clonotype. The chain uses TRBV5-5 and TRBJ2-7; possibly TRBD2 for D (6 bases). Trimming stripped 2 bases from V and 0 bases from J, with 9 bases between. CDR1 and CDR2 (germline): SGHKS, YYEKEE (reference sequence). CDR3 length: 14 residues. CDR3 in DNA: TGTGCCAGCAGCTTAAGCGGGTACTCCTACGAGCAGTACTTC. Its protein product is CASSLSGYSYEQYF.

The genes are TRBV7-7 and TRBJ2-5; 8 bases agree with TRBD2. The V gene's germline CDR1 is SSHAT and CDR2 FNYEAQ (reference sequence). V was clipped by 4 bases and J by 1 base; unmatched bases: 8. The CDR3 loop spans 16 amino acids. This chain's CDR3 is CASSSIGGVAQETQYF. The CDR3 DNA is TGTGCCAGCAGCTCCATCGGGGGGGTTGCCCAAGAGACCCAGTACTTC.

The chain employs TRBV5-5 and TRBJ1-1; possible D gene TRBD1, 5 bases. CDR1 is SGHKS, CDR2 YYEKEE, per germline (reference sequence). This CDR3 has 14 residues. Trimming removed 0 bases from V and 8 bases from J, with 14 bases in between. The CDR3 reads CASSLGSGALEAFF. In DNA form, the CDR3 reads TGTGCCAGCAGCTTGGGAAGCGGGGCGTTGGAAGCTTTCTTT.